The 20 T cell receptor beta chains reported below all come from one sample, sequenced in a study of cytomegalovirus exposure and HLA in healthy donors. The PCR made use of 60 Vbeta and 13 Jbeta primers. TCRdb keeps only in-frame clones here, not all; method: immunoSEQ multiplex PCR. Here the sample spans around 120,000 clones, approximately 76% being singletons. The sequenced sample was PBMCs. The receptors originated from a man between 60 and 75 years old in good health and CMV-seropositive.

The chain recombines TRBV6-1 with TRBJ1-3, with 7 bases fitting TRBD1. The CDR3 has 17 amino acids. Trimming at V came to 3 bases and at J to 0 bases, leaving 8 bases not matched to a gene. Germline V gene lookup returns CDR1 MNHNS and CDR2 SASEGT. The CDR3 reads CASSERTGRSSGNTIYF. CDR3 sequence (DNA): TGTGCCAGCAGTGAGAGGACAGGCCGAAGCTCTGGAAACACCATATATTTT.

The chain is built from TRBV10-3 and TRBJ2-1, with 10 positions matching TRBD2. Germline V CDR1 and CDR2: ENHRY, SYGVKD. This CDR3 comprises 19 residues. J gave up 3 bases and V 2 bases, and 13 bases lay outside the gene matches. In nucleotides, the CDR3 is TGTGCCATCAGTGAGGCCCCGGGGAGCGGGGGGGCCGTCTACAATGAGCAGTTCTTC. Residues: CAISEAPGSGGAVYNEQFF.

V usage is TRBV29-1 and J usage is TRBJ2-1, with 8 nucleotides matching TRBD2. Trimming took 8 bases from V and 6 from J; bases not matched to a gene: 18. Germline V gene data show CDR1 as SQVTM and CDR2 as ANQGSEA. CDR3 length: 16 residues. CDR3 nucleotides: TGCAGCCACCCCGGCCGGGGGGGGATGAGTATCAATGAGCAGTTCTTC. This gives the protein CSHPGRGGMSINEQFF.

This clone turned up a few times. V and J are TRBV30 and TRBJ1-5, with D perhaps TRBD1 (6 bases). This CDR3 spans 13 amino acids. V lost 2 bases and J lost 6, with 11 bases in between. The V gene's germline CDR1 is GTSNPN and CDR2 SVGIG (reference sequence). CDR3 amino acids: CAWSFGGGQPQHF. The CDR3 nucleotides read TGTGCCTGGAGTTTTGGGGGCGGTCAGCCCCAGCATTTT.

This clone was detected a few times. The rearrangement links TRBV4-1 to TRBJ1-2, with a tentative D call TRBD1 (5 bases). Germline loops: CDR1 MGHRA, CDR2 YSYEKL. This CDR3 is 15 amino acids long. Trimming took 4 bases from V and 3 from J, leaving 15 bases between them. Written as DNA, the CDR3 is TGCGCCAGCAGCCGGGCAGGACGGGGGGACTATGGCTACACCTTC. It codes for CASSRAGRGDYGYTF.

The chain has TRBV11-3 and TRBJ2-2; D might be TRBD2 (5 bases). Germline values: CDR1 SGHNT, CDR2 YENEEA. V lost 1 base and J lost 8, with 5 bases in between. The CDR3 spans 12 residues. The CDR3 loop reads CASSLGRGELFF. The CDR3 DNA is TGTGCCAGCAGCTTAGGGAGGGGGGAGCTGTTTTTT.

In this sample, this clone turned up a few times. The chain recombines TRBV6-1 with TRBJ2-1; D is perhaps TRBD2 (6 bases). The ends were cut back, 5 bases at V and 4 bases at J, with 9 bases in the middle. The CDR3 consists of 13 residues. Per the germline V gene, CDR1 is MNHNS and CDR2 is SASEGT. The CDR3 region has the DNA TGTGCCAGCAGTCCGGGGGAATACAATGAGCAGTTCTTC. Translated, it gives CASSPGEYNEQFF.

The count of this clone is one. The chain combines TRBV7-6 with TRBJ2-3, with no clear D. V was cut by 5 bases and J by 1 base, with 13 bases left in between. CDR1 SGHVS and CDR2 FNYEAQ come from the germline V gene. The length of the CDR3 is 15 residues. The DNA for the CDR3 is TGTGCCAGCAGCCTCGGCCGAGGTGGCACAGATACGCAGTATTTT. Translation: CASSLGRGGTDTQYF.

There are a few counts of this clone. The V call is TRBV7-9, the J call TRBJ2-7; D perhaps matches TRBD1 (5 bases). V lost 3 bases, J lost 5 bases, and 11 bases lay in between. The CDR3 contains 13 residues. CDR1 and CDR2 (germline): SEHNR, FQNEAQ (reference sequence). CDR3 in amino acids: CASSLAGRHEQYF. Written as DNA, the CDR3 is TGTGCCAGCAGCTTGGCAGGGCGGCACGAGCAGTACTTC.

This clone was detected a few times. In DNA form, the CDR3 reads TGTGCCACCGTACAGGGGGGGTCCACCGGGGAGCTGTTTTTT. It translates to CATVQGGSTGELFF. This sequence joins TRBV2 and TRBJ2-2; possible D gene TRBD1, 8 bases. The germline CDR1 and CDR2 sequences are SNHLY and FYNNEI. The V and J ends lost 10 bases and 4 bases respectively, with 16 bases between them. CDR3 length: 14 residues.

This chain joins TRBV30 and TRBJ2-1, with a tentative D call TRBD1 (5 bases). V lost 3 bases and J 1 base, leaving 10 bases between the germline ends. The CDR3 is made up of 14 amino acids. The germline V gene encodes CDR1 GTSNPN and CDR2 SVGIG (reference sequence). CDR3 sequence: CAWSDSASYNEQFF. The CDR3 DNA reads TGTGCCTGGAGCGACAGTGCATCCTACAATGAGCAGTTCTTC.

This sequence joins TRBV10-3 and TRBJ2-1; TRBD1 is a possible D gene (7 bases). Germline CDR1 is ENHRY and CDR2 is SYGVKD. With 0 bases removed from V and 6 bases from J, the gap between germline ends came to 12 bases. CDR3 length: 15 residues. The CDR3 protein is CAISESQGGSNEQFF. For the CDR3, the DNA is TGTGCCATCAGTGAGTCCCAGGGGGGTTCCAATGAGCAGTTCTTC.

DNA for the CDR3: TGTGCCACCACGGACAGGGGGTACTATGGCTACACCTTC. Its protein is CATTDRGYYGYTF. The V gene is TRBV28, the J gene TRBJ1-2; 10 bases agree with TRBD1. J gave up 3 bases and V 10 bases, and 5 bases lay outside the gene matches. In germline, CDR1 is MDHEN, CDR2 SYDVKM. The CDR3 extends over 13 amino acids.

The rearrangement joins TRBV19 to TRBJ1-5; D remains ambiguous. The CDR3 sequence is 12 residues long. Trimming cost V 4 bases and J 3 bases, with 4 bases left between them. Germline V CDR1 and CDR2: LNHDA, SQIVND (reference sequence). CDR3 region: CASSTSNQPQHF. The DNA for the CDR3 is TGTGCCAGTAGTACCTCCAATCAGCCCCAGCATTTT.

The chain employs TRBV19 and TRBJ2-7; TRBD1 matches 8 bases. With 6 bases clipped from V and 9 bases from J, the junction kept 13 bases outside the gene matches. The CDR3 has 14 amino acids. The germline V gene encodes CDR1 LNHDA and CDR2 SQIVND (reference sequence). CDR3 sequence reads: CASSRTDREDGQYF. The CDR3, as DNA: TGTGCCAGTAGCCGAACGGACAGGGAGGACGGGCAGTACTTC.

CDR3 sequence: CASNRGDRLSYEQYF. Here the CDR3 DNA reads TGCGCCAGCAACCGCGGAGACAGGCTCTCCTACGAGCAGTACTTC. The rearrangement uses TRBV5-1 and TRBJ2-7; a possible D gene is TRBD1 (6 bases). CDR1 and CDR2 from the germline V gene are SGHRS and YFSETQ. The CDR3 length is 15 residues. Trimming pared 6 bases from V and 0 bases from J, leaving 16 bases between.

The chain carries TRBV18 and TRBJ2-5; TRBD2 aligns across 9 bases. The DNA matches TRBJ2-7 better at its end, which makes the J call doubtful. CDR1 KGHSH and CDR2 LQKENI come from the germline V gene. The CDR3 consists of 16 residues. Written as DNA, the CDR3 is TGTGCCAGCTCACCACCCGGCGGACTAGCGACCAACGAGCAGTACTTC. It translates to CASSPPGGLATNEQYF.

The rearrangement joins TRBV18 to TRBJ1-1; a possible D gene is TRBD1 (5 bases). Germline V CDR1 and CDR2: KGHSH, LQKENI. Trimming cost V 3 bases and J 1 base, with 9 bases left between them. This CDR3 has 14 amino acids. As DNA, the CDR3 is TGTGCCAGCTCACCGACAGCGCCGAACACTGAAGCTTTCTTT. Translating it yields CASSPTAPNTEAFF.

The chain uses TRBV30 and TRBJ1-3; 7 nucleotides line up with TRBD1. In germline, CDR1 is GTSNPN, CDR2 SVGIG (reference sequence). This CDR3 is built from 14 residues. The V gene end was trimmed by 2 bases and the J gene end by 4 bases; junction bases not matched to a gene: 5. CDR3 sequence reads: CAWSRQGGGNTIYF. CDR3 DNA sequence: TGTGCCTGGAGTCGACAGGGAGGCGGAAACACCATATATTTT.

V is TRBV28 and J is TRBJ2-7; D not resolved. From germline, CDR1 is MDHEN and CDR2 SYDVKM. V was trimmed by 5 bases and J by 2 bases, leaving 10 bases between them. The CDR3 has 13 residues. The CDR3 sequence is CASSLTPTYEQYF. The CDR3, as DNA: TGTGCCAGCAGTCTGACACCCACCTACGAGCAGTACTTC.